This TCR beta chain was captured in a study of blood T cell repertoires in COVID-19. Overall study context: The cDNA or gDNA used as material had been derived from T cells, B-cell-depleted T cells, or PBMCs.

V gave up 1 base and J gave up 4 bases; unmatched junction bases: 10. Germline CDR1 is MNHEY and CDR2 is SVGAGI. This CDR3 region has 16 residues. TCRdb's copy holds only in-frame clones and misses some; the assay was immunoSEQ multiplex PCR. This table has approximately 220,000 clones, 86% appearing once. This TCR was recovered from a woman aged 45-65 years with acute or convalescent COVID-19. The material sequenced was peripheral blood. The rearrangement uses TRBV6-5 and TRBJ2-7; 7 bases fit TRBD2. The CDR3, as DNA: TGTGCCAGCAGTTACTTGGGAGCGGGACTTGAATACGAGCAGTACTTC. The encoded protein is CASSYLGAGLEYEQYF.